One sample yielded the 11 T cell receptor beta chains listed below, sequenced in a study of T cell responses to AZD1222 COVID-19 vaccine. Profiling relied on immunoSEQ multiplex PCR, and the TCRdb table lists in-frame clones only, not all of them. The sample includes 130,000 to 150,000 clones, around 90% of them seen just once. Sequencing used peripheral blood, obtained 28 days after the second AZD1222 dose. Source of these receptors: an adult who received the AZD1222 COVID-19 vaccine.

The chain carries TRBV12-5 and TRBJ2-1; D remains unclear. CDR1 LGHNT and CDR2 FRNRAP come from the germline V gene. The CDR3 totals 12 residues. V lost 2 bases, J lost 7 bases, and 6 bases lay in between. The CDR3 spells CASGLIENEQFF. CDR3 coding DNA: TGTGCTAGTGGTTTGATTGAGAATGAGCAGTTCTTC.

This clone was seen a single time. The CDR3 DNA reads TGTGCCAGCAGCTTGTGGGTGGGGGCCCGGACAGATACGCAGTATTTT. Protein sequence: CASSLWVGARTDTQYF. V and J are TRBV7-9 and TRBJ2-3, with a possible D match to TRBD1 (6 bases). The germline CDR1 and CDR2 sequences are SEHNR and FQNEAQ (reference sequence). The V gene lost 3 bases and the J gene lost 3 bases, with 16 bases spanning the gap. The CDR3 is 16 residues long.

This clone is a singleton in its sample. The chain employs TRBV12-3 or TRBV12-4 and TRBJ1-5; D ambiguous. This CDR3 spans 13 amino acids. V was clipped by 6 bases and J by 3 bases, with 9 bases between them. As DNA, the CDR3 is TGTGCCAGCAGGGGGAGGAACAATCAGCCCCAGCATTTT. Its translation: CASRGRNNQPQHF.

This chain links TRBV15 with TRBJ1-2; possibly TRBD1 for D (5 bases). The ends were cut back, 0 bases at V and 4 bases at J, with 9 bases in the middle. Per the germline V gene, CDR1 is LNHNV and CDR2 is YYDKDF (reference sequence). This CDR3 contains 14 residues. CDR3 loop: CATSRDRGAYGYTF. The CDR3 DNA follows: TGTGCCACCAGCAGAGATCGAGGGGCCTATGGCTACACCTTC.

The rearrangement links TRBV15 to TRBJ2-3, with 7 bases that match TRBD2. With 0 bases clipped from V and 2 bases from J, the junction kept 8 bases outside the gene matches. Germline V gives CDR1 LNHNV, CDR2 YYDKDF (reference sequence). This CDR3 region has 17 residues. This chain's CDR3 is CATSRDRRTSITDTQYF. The CDR3 DNA reads TGTGCCACCAGCAGAGATCGGAGGACTAGTATCACAGATACGCAGTATTTT. Looking up the rest from reference TRBV15 and TRBJ2-3 gives the full variable domain: DAMVIQNPRYQVTQFGKPVTLSCSQTLNHNVMYWYQQKSSQAPKLLFHYYDKDFNNEADTPDNFQSRRPNTSFCFLDIRSPGLGDTAMYLCATSRDRRTSITDTQYFGPGTRLTVL.

The genes are TRBV5-1 and TRBJ2-3; maybe TRBD1 (6 bases). Trimming shortened V by 4 bases and J by 4 bases, and 13 bases separated the two germline ends. Germline loops: CDR1 SGHRS, CDR2 YFSETQ. CDR3 size: 14 residues. The CDR3 DNA reads TGCGCCAGCAGCCTACAGGGCGGTCCAGATACGCAGTATTTT. Its protein product is CASSLQGGPDTQYF. Drawing the rest from reference TRBV5-1 and TRBJ2-3, the complete variable domain is KAGVTQTPRYLIKTRGQQVTLSCSPISGHRSVSWYQQTPGQGLQFLFEYFSETQRNKGNFPGRFSGRQFSNSRSEMNVSTLELGDSALYLCASSLQGGPDTQYFGPGTRLTVL.

The genes are TRBV9 and TRBJ2-1; D may be TRBD1 (6 bases). The CDR3 covers 13 residues. Germline CDR1 reads SGDLS; CDR2 reads YYNGEE. Trimming pared 1 base from V and 8 bases from J, leaving 10 bases between. This CDR3 reads CASSVLQGYEQFF. The CDR3 DNA sequence: TGTGCCAGCAGCGTACTTCAGGGGTATGAGCAGTTCTTC. Together with reference TRBV9 and TRBJ2-1, the CDR3 gives the full variable domain: DSGVTQTPKHLITATGQRVTLRCSPRSGDLSVYWYQQSLDQGLQFLIQYYNGEERAKGNILERFSAQQFPDLHSELNLSSLELGDSALYFCASSVLQGYEQFFGPGTRLTVL.

This chain uses TRBV19 with TRBJ2-5; 7 positions agree with TRBD2. The CDR3 length is 12 residues. CDR1 is LNHDA, CDR2 SQIVND, per germline (reference sequence). The trim removed 11 bases at V and 3 bases at J, leaving 6 bases unmatched. CDR3 region: CAVSGREETQYF. DNA of the CDR3: TGTGCCGTATCGGGGAGGGAAGAGACCCAGTACTTC.

This clone was counted a single time. The chain has TRBV7-2 and TRBJ2-5; TRBD1 or TRBD2 may be the D gene (5 bases each). Trimming took 4 bases from V and 5 from J, leaving 20 bases between them. Germline loops: CDR1 SGHTA, CDR2 FQGNSA. The CDR3 covers 16 residues. The CDR3 spells CASSSRDLTRLETQYF. The DNA of the CDR3 is TGTGCCAGCAGCTCCCGGGACCTTACAAGGCTGGAGACCCAGTACTTC.

The chain couples TRBV7-2 to TRBJ1-4; D may be TRBD1 (5 bases). CDR1 is SGHTA and CDR2 is FQGNSA in the germline V gene. There are 13 residues in the CDR3. The germline V and J ends were trimmed by 2 bases and 12 bases, with 13 bases remaining between them. In DNA form, the CDR3 reads TGTGCCAGCAGCTTACGCGGGGCGGTGGAACTGTTTTTT. Its protein product is CASSLRGAVELFF.

The chain uses TRBV19 and TRBJ1-1, with D possibly being TRBD1 (5 bases). Trimming cost V 2 bases and J 5 bases, with 15 bases left between them. The length of the CDR3 is 15 residues. CDR1 is LNHDA and CDR2 is SQIVND in the germline V gene (reference sequence). The CDR3 nucleotides read TGTGCCAGTAGTATATCGGGGGGACGGAGGACTGAAGCTTTCTTT. As protein: CASSISGGRRTEAFF.